The T cell receptor (beta chain) under discussion was sequenced for a study of T cells in Graves' hyperthyroidism and ophthalmopathy. Amplification of TCR beta CDR3 regions used RNA as the template. With the HTBI primer set, the TCR CDR3 went through a first round of RT-PCR. In TCRdb, the multiplex PCR reads were re-called with MiXCR into one record per CDR3 protein. This sample has fewer than 650,000 distinct CDR3 sequences; 13% to 15% occur once, and the top ten carry roughly 7%. Study-wide results and caveats: Most thyroid clonotypes expanded above 0.001 were also detected in blood.

This CDR3 spans 17 amino acids. Looked up from germline, CDR1 is SGHTA and CDR2 is FQGNSA. V was pared by 5 bases and J by 5 bases, with 22 bases between. Lactation, pregnancy, other autoimmune disease or uncontrolled infection excluded patients. This clonotype was seen repeatedly, ten times or more. Its antigen is undetermined. This chain joins TRBV7-2 and TRBJ2-1; D gene unclear. The receptor was derived from a woman between 18 and 30 years old with Graves' ophthalmopathy. Sequenced sample: blood. The CDR3 loop is CASSHSLGRRPHNEQFF. As DNA, the CDR3 is TGTGCCAGCAGCCACTCCCTAGGACGGCGGCCACACAATGAGCAGTTCTTC. Looking up the rest from reference TRBV7-2 and TRBJ2-1 gives the full variable domain: GAGVSQSPSNKVTEKGKDVELRCDPISGHTALYWYRQSLGQGLEFLIYFQGNSAPDKSGLPSDRFSAERTGGSVSTLTIQRTQQEDSAVYLCASSHSLGRRPHNEQFFGPGTRLTVL.